This T cell receptor (beta chain) was found in a study of technical replicates of blood from a handful of donors. The CDR3 length is 12 residues. The germline CDR1 and CDR2 sequences are LGHNT and FRNRAP. Trimming took off 5 bases at V and 10 bases at J, with 11 bases between the two ends. Profiled with immunoSEQ multiplex PCR; TCRdb holds only in-frame clones, not every one. In the table there are 65,000 to 85,000 clones, 96% of which are singletons. J is TRBJ2-2 and V is TRBV12-5, with D hard to call. The TCR sequence derives from a human donor in good health. Source material: T cells isolated from PBMCs. CDR3 protein: CASGNGAEELFF. For the CDR3, the DNA is TGTGCTAGTGGTAATGGAGCCGAGGAGCTGTTTTTT.